These 25 T cell receptor beta chains were all obtained from the same sample, sequenced in a study of blood T cell repertoires in COVID-19. Measured with immunoSEQ multiplex PCR; TCRdb has only the in-frame clones, and not every one. Seen here are some 140,000 clones, about 90% observed once, and the top ten hold approximately 16%. The sample consisted of peripheral blood. The receptors stem from a woman aged 45-65 years who had recovered from COVID-19.

The genes are TRBV7-8 and TRBJ2-7; no definite D call. The ends were cut back, 5 bases at V and 3 bases at J, with 17 bases in the middle. The CDR3 covers 15 residues. Germline CDR1 reads SGHVS; CDR2 reads FQNEAQ. The CDR3 nucleotides are TGTGCCAGCAGCACCCTCGACGCAGGATTCTACGAGCAGTACTTC. Its protein is CASSTLDAGFYEQYF.

The chain is built from TRBV6-5 and TRBJ2-1; 8 nucleotides agree with TRBD2. The CDR3 runs to 15 residues. The V gene's germline CDR1 is MNHEY and CDR2 SVGAGI. J gave up 9 bases and V 6 bases, and 13 bases lay outside the gene matches. The CDR3 reads CASSSGTRGLGEQFF. The CDR3 DNA reads as TGTGCCAGCAGCAGCGGGACTAGGGGTCTGGGTGAGCAGTTCTTC.

The chain is built from TRBV21-1 and TRBJ1-1; the table's D call, TRBD1, was not checked against the DNA. TRBV21-1 constitutes a pseudogene. The CDR3 consists of 14 residues. The CDR3 DNA reads TGTGCCAGCAACATCGACAGGGTTGGCACTGAAGCTTTCTTT. This encodes CASNIDRVGTEAFF.

The chain has TRBV9 and TRBJ2-7, with D unresolved. V shed 0 bases and J shed 3 bases, with 7 bases lying between them. Germline V gene sequence: CDR1 SGDLS, CDR2 YYNGEE. The CDR3 is 13 residues long. The chain's CDR3 is CASSVGQDYEQYF. The CDR3 nucleotides read TGTGCCAGCAGCGTAGGGCAGGACTACGAGCAGTACTTC.

The V gene is TRBV5-1, the J gene TRBJ2-3; possible D gene TRBD2, 6 bases. The CDR3 covers 16 residues. Between the trimmed V and J ends, which lost 0 bases and 2 bases, there was a span of 13 bases. From germline, CDR1 is SGHRS and CDR2 YFSETQ. CDR3 residues: CASSLGAGTHTDTQYF. As DNA, the CDR3 is TGCGCCAGCAGCTTGGGGGCGGGGACCCACACAGATACGCAGTATTTT.

V and J are TRBV5-1 and TRBJ2-5, with D possibly matching TRBD1 (6 bases). The CDR3 totals 14 residues. With 5 bases removed from V and 1 base from J, the gap between germline ends came to 12 bases. The germline gives CDR1 SGHRS, CDR2 YFSETQ. The CDR3, as DNA: TGCGCCAGCAGTTATGGACAGACCCAAGAGACCCAGTACTTC. Its protein is CASSYGQTQETQYF.

V gene TRBV18 combines with J gene TRBJ1-1, with 7 bases identical to TRBD1. V lost 4 bases and J lost 1; bases outside the gene matches: 9. The CDR3 is made up of 16 amino acids. CDR1 is KGHSH and CDR2 is LQKENI in the germline V gene. CDR3 bases: TGTGCCAGCTCACTAAGTCAGAGGACAGGGAACACTGAAGCTTTCTTT. It is translated as CASSLSQRTGNTEAFF.

The V and J genes are TRBV10-2 and TRBJ2-5; TRBD1 matches 7 bases. The V gene's germline CDR1 is WSHSY and CDR2 SAAADI. There are 14 residues in the CDR3. J was trimmed by 1 base and V by 6 bases; bases with no gene match: 5. Written as DNA, the CDR3 is TGCGCCAGCAGCTCACAGGGGATCCAAGAGACCCAGTACTTC. This encodes CASSSQGIQETQYF.

This clone has only one observation. This chain connects TRBV6-5 to TRBJ1-5; 9 bases are a match to TRBD1. The germline gives CDR1 MNHEY, CDR2 SVGAGI. Losses at the gene ends were 5 bases for V and 3 bases for J; bases not matched to a gene: 5. The CDR3 covers 15 residues. The DNA of the CDR3 is TGTGCCAGCAGTCTAGACAGGGGGAACAATCAGCCCCAGCATTTT. Translating it yields CASSLDRGNNQPQHF.

The rearrangement links TRBV11-3 to TRBJ2-7; D gene ambiguous. This CDR3 has 13 residues. The ends were cut back, 1 base at V and 6 bases at J, with 10 bases in the middle. Per the germline V gene, CDR1 is SGHNT and CDR2 is YENEEA. Written as DNA, the CDR3 is TGTGCCAGCAGCTTAGTTGGTTCGGGCGAGCAGTACTTC. It codes for CASSLVGSGEQYF.

The chain combines TRBV19 with TRBJ1-1; 7 bases line up with TRBD1. This CDR3 has 13 residues. The germline V gene encodes CDR1 LNHDA and CDR2 SQIVND (reference sequence). The V and J ends lost 5 bases and 5 bases, in that order; junction bases with no gene match: 5. The CDR3 coding sequence is TGTGCCAGTAGTCCCCACAGGGGTACTGAAGCTTTCTTT. Its translation is CASSPHRGTEAFF.

The rearrangement joins TRBV25-1 to TRBJ1-2; 7 bases are shared with TRBD1. CDR1 and CDR2 (germline): MGHDK, SYGVNS. The CDR3 covers 18 residues. V lost 4 bases, J lost 4 bases, and 18 bases stayed unmatched. CDR3 protein: CASSGNYGTANRRYGYTF. CDR3 sequence (DNA): TGTGCCAGCAGTGGGAACTACGGGACAGCAAATCGGCGCTATGGCTACACCTTC.

This clone came up a few times. CDR3 sequence: CASSLESREYTGELFF. CDR3 bases: TGTGCCAGCAGCTTGGAGTCCCGGGAGTACACCGGGGAGCTGTTTTTT. The gene calls are TRBV5-4 and TRBJ2-2; D might be TRBD2 (6 bases). CDR1 is SGHNT and CDR2 is YYREEE in the germline V gene (reference sequence). The CDR3 is 16 amino acids. Trimming took 0 bases from V and 3 from J, leaving 12 bases between them.

Only one count was recorded for this clone. This chain links TRBV19 with TRBJ2-3; weak D call: TRBD2 (7 bases). V lost 5 bases to trimming and J lost 6 bases, with 18 bases between them. This CDR3 region has 15 residues. Germline lookup yields CDR1 LNHDA and CDR2 SQIVND (reference sequence). CDR3 amino acids: CASSPRAGALDTQYF. For the CDR3, the DNA is TGTGCCAGTAGTCCTCGGGCGGGGGCCTTGGATACGCAGTATTTT.

The chain is built from TRBV25-1 and TRBJ2-1, with TRBD1 identical over 7 bases. This CDR3 comprises 13 residues. With 7 bases clipped from V and 5 bases from J, the junction kept 5 bases outside the gene matches. From germline, CDR1 is MGHDK and CDR2 SYGVNS. In nucleotides, the CDR3 is TGTGCCAGCACTCCGGGACAGAACAATGAGCAGTTCTTC. It encodes CASTPGQNNEQFF.

The chain links TRBV7-6 to TRBJ2-7, with TRBD2 identical over 12 bases. Germline CDR1 reads SGHVS; CDR2 reads FNYEAQ. The CDR3 is 16 residues long. J was trimmed by 7 bases and V by 0 bases; bases with no gene match: 7. The CDR3 protein is CASSLAASGRVREQYF. For the CDR3, the DNA is TGTGCCAGCAGCTTAGCGGCTAGCGGGAGGGTCAGGGAGCAGTACTTC.

This rearrangement joins TRBV11-3 to TRBJ1-1, with 8 bases identical to TRBD1. There are 14 residues in the CDR3. The trim removed 4 bases at V and 11 bases at J, leaving 12 bases unmatched. Germline CDR1 and CDR2: SGHNT and YENEEA. As DNA, the CDR3 is TGTGCCAGCAGCTCTAACCAGGGGGCGAGAGAGGCTTTCTTT. Translation gives CASSSNQGAREAFF.

This clone has only one observation. This chain joins TRBV11-3 and TRBJ2-1; maybe TRBD1 (5 bases). V gave up 4 bases and J gave up 9 bases, with 13 bases separating them. Germline loops: CDR1 SGHNT, CDR2 YENEEA. The CDR3 extends over 13 amino acids. CDR3 loop: CASSSVGAVEQFF. The CDR3 nucleotides read TGTGCCAGCAGCTCCGTAGGGGCGGTTGAGCAGTTCTTC.

The chain recombines TRBV20-1 with TRBJ2-1, with 9 positions matching TRBD2. Trimming cost V 3 bases and J 8 bases; bases outside gene matches: 8. This CDR3 has 14 amino acids. The germline V gene encodes CDR1 DFQATT and CDR2 SNEGSKA (reference sequence). The CDR3: CSASPVAGVDEQFF. The CDR3 region has the DNA TGCAGTGCTAGTCCTGTAGCGGGAGTAGATGAGCAGTTCTTC.

This clone was counted between two and nine times. This chain joins TRBV27 and TRBJ1-1, with 8 bases identical to TRBD1. There are 16 residues in the CDR3. V lost 5 bases, J lost 1 base, and 9 bases stayed unmatched. Germline V gene lookup returns CDR1 MNHEY and CDR2 SMNVEV (reference sequence). The CDR3 here is CASSHTKGTGNTEAFF. Written as DNA, the CDR3 is TGTGCCAGCAGTCATACGAAAGGGACAGGGAACACTGAAGCTTTCTTT.

The J gene is TRBJ2-7, the V gene TRBV3-1 (or the pseudogene TRBV3-2); D call uncertain. Germline V gives CDR1 LGHDT, CDR2 YNNKEL (reference sequence). CDR3 size: 13 residues. The V and J ends lost 4 bases and 1 base respectively, with 8 bases between them. The CDR3 nucleotides are TGTGCCAGCAGCCCGTACCAGTCCTACGAGCAGTACTTC. Translating it yields CASSPYQSYEQYF.

The V gene is TRBV7-6, the J gene TRBJ2-1; the D gene is possibly TRBD2 (6 bases). The V end lost 5 bases, the J end lost 9 bases, and 17 bases lay between the germline ends. This CDR3 has 14 amino acids. The germline CDR1 and CDR2 sequences are SGHVS and FNYEAQ. CDR3 protein: CASSLRAGGIEQFF. The DNA of the CDR3 is TGTGCCAGCAGCCTTCGAGCTGGAGGGATTGAGCAGTTCTTC.

This clone came up once. V gene TRBV5-1 combines with J gene TRBJ2-1; no clear D gene. The germline V gene has CDR1 SGHRS and CDR2 YFSETQ. V lost 6 bases and J 6 bases, leaving 7 bases between the germline ends. The CDR3 has 11 residues. In DNA form, the CDR3 reads TGCGCCAGCATATCGGGCAATGAGCAGTTCTTC. Translation gives CASISGNEQFF.

The V gene is TRBV19, the J gene TRBJ2-3; 10 bases match TRBD2. J gave up 0 bases and V 5 bases, and 8 bases lay outside the gene matches. Germline CDR1 LNHDA, CDR2 SQIVND (reference sequence). This CDR3 has 17 residues. This CDR3 is CASSFLAGAYSTDTQYF. Written as DNA, the CDR3 is TGTGCCAGTAGTTTCCTAGCGGGGGCTTATAGCACAGATACGCAGTATTTT.

The chain recombines TRBV19 with TRBJ2-1; 10 nucleotides line up with TRBD2. Germline loops: CDR1 LNHDA, CDR2 SQIVND (reference sequence). This CDR3 spans 18 amino acids. V trimming: 5 bases; J trimming: 10 bases; junction bases outside the gene matches: 20. The CDR3 reads CASSPREGLAQFLWEQFF. CDR3 DNA: TGTGCCAGTAGTCCCCGAGAGGGACTAGCGCAGTTTCTCTGGGAGCAGTTCTTC.